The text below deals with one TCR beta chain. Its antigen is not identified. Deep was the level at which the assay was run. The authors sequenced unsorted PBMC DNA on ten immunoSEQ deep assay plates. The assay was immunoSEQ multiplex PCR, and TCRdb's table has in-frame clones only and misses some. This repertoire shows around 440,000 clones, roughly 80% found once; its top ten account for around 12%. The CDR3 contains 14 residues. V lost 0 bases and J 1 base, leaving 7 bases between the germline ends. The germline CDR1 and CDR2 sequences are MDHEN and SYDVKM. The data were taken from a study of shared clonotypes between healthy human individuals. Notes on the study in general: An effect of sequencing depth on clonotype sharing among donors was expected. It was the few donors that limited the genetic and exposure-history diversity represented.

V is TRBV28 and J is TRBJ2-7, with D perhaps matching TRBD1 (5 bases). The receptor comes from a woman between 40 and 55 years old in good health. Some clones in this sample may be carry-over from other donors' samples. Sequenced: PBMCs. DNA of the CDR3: TGTGCCAGCAGTTTATGGGACATTTCCTACGAGCAGTACTTC. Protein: CASSLWDISYEQYF.